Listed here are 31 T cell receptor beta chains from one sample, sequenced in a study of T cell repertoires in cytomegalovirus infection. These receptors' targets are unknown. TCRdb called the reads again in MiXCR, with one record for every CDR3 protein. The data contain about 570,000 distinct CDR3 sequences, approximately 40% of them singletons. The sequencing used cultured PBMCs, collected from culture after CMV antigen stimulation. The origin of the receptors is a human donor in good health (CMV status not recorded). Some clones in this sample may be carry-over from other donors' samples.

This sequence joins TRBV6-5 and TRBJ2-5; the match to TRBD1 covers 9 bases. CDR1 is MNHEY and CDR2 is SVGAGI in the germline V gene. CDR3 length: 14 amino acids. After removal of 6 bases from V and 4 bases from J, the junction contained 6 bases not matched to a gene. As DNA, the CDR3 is TGTGCCAGCAGGTTAAACAGGGGGCTAGAGACCCAGTACTTC. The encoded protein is CASRLNRGLETQYF.

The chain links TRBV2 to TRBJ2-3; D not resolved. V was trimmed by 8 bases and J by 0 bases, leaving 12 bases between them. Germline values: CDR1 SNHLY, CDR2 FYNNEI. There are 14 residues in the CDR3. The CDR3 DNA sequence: TGTGCCAGCTCTCGGGCGTGGAGCACAGATACGCAGTATTTT. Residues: CASSRAWSTDTQYF. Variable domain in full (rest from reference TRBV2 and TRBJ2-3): EPEVTQTPSHQVTQMGQEVILRCVPISNHLYFYWYRQILGQKVEFLVSFYNNEISEKSEIFDDQFSVERPDGSNFTLKIRSTKLEDSAMYFCASSRAWSTDTQYFGPGTRLTVL.

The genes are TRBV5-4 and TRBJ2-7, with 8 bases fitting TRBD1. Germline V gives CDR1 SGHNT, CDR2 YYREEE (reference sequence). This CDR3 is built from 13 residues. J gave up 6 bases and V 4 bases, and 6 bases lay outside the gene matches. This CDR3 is CASSRRGRGEQYF. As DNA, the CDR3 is TGTGCCAGCAGCCGCAGGGGGCGCGGCGAGCAGTACTTC.

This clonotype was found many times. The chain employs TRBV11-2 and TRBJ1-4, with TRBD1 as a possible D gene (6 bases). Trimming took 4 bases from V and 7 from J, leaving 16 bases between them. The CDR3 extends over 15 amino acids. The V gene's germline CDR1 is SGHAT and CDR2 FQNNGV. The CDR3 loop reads CASSSRGRGVEKLFF. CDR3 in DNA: TGTGCCAGCAGCTCCCGGGGCAGGGGAGTTGAAAAACTGTTTTTT.

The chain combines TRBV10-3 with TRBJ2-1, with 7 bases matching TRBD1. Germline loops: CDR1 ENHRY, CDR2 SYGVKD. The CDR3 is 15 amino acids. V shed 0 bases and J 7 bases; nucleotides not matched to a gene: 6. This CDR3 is CAISESRQGPNEQFF. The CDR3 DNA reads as TGTGCCATCAGTGAGTCGAGACAGGGCCCAAATGAGCAGTTCTTC.

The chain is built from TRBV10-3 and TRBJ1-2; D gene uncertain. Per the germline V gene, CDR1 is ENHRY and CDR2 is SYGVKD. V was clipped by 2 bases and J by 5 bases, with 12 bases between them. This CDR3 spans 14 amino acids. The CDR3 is CAISEGRGSYGYTF. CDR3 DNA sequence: TGTGCCATCAGTGAGGGTCGGGGTTCTTATGGCTACACCTTC.

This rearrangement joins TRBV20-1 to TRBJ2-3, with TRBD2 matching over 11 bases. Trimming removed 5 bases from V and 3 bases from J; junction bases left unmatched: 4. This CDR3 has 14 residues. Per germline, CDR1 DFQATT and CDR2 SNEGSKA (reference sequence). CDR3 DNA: TGCAGTGCTGGGACTAGCGGCCAGACAGATACGCAGTATTTT. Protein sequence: CSAGTSGQTDTQYF.

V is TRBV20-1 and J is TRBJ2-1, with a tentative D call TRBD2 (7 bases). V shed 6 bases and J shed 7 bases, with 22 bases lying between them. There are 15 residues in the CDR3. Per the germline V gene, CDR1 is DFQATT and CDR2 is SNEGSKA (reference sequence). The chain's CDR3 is CSATTGGLPNNEQFF. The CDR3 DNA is TGCAGTGCCACTACCGGGGGGCTACCCAATAATGAGCAGTTCTTC.

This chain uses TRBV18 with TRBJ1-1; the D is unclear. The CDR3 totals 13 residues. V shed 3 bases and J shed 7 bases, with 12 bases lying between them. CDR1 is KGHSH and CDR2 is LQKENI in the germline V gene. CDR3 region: CASSPGPGDEAFF. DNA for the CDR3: TGTGCCAGCTCACCGGGTCCTGGGGATGAAGCTTTCTTT.

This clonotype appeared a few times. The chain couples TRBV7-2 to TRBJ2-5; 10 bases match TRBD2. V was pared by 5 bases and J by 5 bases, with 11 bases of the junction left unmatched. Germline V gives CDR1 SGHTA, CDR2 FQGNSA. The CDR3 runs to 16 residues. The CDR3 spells CASSPPSSGSGETQYF. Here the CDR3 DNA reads TGTGCCAGCAGCCCTCCTTCTAGCGGGAGCGGGGAGACCCAGTACTTC. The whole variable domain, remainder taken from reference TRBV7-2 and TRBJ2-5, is GAGVSQSPSNKVTEKGKDVELRCDPISGHTALYWYRQSLGQGLEFLIYFQGNSAPDKSGLPSDRFSAERTGGSVSTLTIQRTQQEDSAVYLCASSPPSSGSGETQYFGPGTRLLVL.

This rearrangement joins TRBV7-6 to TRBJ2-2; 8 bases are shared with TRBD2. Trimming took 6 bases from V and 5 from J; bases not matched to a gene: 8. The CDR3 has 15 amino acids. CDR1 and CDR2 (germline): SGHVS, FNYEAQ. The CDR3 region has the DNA TGTGCCAGCAGTAGGAATAGCGGGGAAACCGGGGAGCTGTTTTTT. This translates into CASSRNSGETGELFF.

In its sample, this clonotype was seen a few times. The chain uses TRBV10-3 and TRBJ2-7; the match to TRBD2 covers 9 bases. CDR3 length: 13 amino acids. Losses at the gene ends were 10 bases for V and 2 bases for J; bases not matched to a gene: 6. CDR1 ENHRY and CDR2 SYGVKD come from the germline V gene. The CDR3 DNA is TGTGCCACCGCGGGGGGGCCGGCCTACGAGCAGTACTTC. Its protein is CATAGGPAYEQYF.

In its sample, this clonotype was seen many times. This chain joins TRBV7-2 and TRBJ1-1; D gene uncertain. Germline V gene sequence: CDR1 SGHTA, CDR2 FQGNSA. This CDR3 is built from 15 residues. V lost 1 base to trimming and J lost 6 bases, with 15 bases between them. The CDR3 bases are TGTGCCAGCAGCTTAGGCTCCCTCCTTGCCGCTGAAGCTTTCTTT. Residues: CASSLGSLLAAEAFF.

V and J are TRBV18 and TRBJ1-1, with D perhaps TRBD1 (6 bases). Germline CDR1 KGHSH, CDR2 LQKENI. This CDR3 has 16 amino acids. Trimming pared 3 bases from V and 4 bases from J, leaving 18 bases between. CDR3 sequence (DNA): TGTGCCAGCTCACCGTCGGGGGCGCAACGGGGCACTGAAGCTTTCTTT. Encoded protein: CASSPSGAQRGTEAFF. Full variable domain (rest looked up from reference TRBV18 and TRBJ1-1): NAGVMQNPRHLVRRRGQEARLRCSPMKGHSHVYWYRQLPEEGLKFMVYLQKENIIDESGMPKERFSAEFPKEGPSILRIQQVVRGDSAAYFCASSPSGAQRGTEAFFGQGTRLTVV.

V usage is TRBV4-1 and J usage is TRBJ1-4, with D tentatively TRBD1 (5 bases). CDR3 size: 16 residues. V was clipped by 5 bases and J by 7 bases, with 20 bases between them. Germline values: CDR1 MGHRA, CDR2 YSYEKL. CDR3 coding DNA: TGCGCCAGCAGCATCCGTCCGGGCCAGGGAGGTGAAAAACTGTTTTTT. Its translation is CASSIRPGQGGEKLFF.

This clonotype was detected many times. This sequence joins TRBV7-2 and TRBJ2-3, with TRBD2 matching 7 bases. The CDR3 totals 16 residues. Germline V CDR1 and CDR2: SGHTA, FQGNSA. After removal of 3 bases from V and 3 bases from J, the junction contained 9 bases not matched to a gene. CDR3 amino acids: CASSLVSGGLTDTQYF. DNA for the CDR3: TGTGCCAGCAGCTTGGTGTCGGGAGGCCTAACAGATACGCAGTATTTT.

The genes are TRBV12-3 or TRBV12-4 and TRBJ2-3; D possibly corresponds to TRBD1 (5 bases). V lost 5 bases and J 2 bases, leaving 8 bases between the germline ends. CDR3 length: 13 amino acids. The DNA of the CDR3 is TGTGCCAGCAGTCACAGGTTCACAGATACGCAGTATTTT. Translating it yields CASSHRFTDTQYF.

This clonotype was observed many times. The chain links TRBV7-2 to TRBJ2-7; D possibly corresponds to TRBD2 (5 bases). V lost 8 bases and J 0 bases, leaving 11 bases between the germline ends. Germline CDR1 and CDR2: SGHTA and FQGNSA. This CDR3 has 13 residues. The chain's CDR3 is CASREGSSYEQYF. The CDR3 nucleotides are TGTGCCAGCCGAGAAGGGAGCTCCTACGAGCAGTACTTC.

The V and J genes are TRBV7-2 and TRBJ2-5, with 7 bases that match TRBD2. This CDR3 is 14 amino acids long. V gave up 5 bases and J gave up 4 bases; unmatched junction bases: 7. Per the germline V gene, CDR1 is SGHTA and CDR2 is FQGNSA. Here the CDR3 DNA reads TGTGCCAGCAGCATATACCCGGGGGGAGAGACCCAGTACTTC. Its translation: CASSIYPGGETQYF.

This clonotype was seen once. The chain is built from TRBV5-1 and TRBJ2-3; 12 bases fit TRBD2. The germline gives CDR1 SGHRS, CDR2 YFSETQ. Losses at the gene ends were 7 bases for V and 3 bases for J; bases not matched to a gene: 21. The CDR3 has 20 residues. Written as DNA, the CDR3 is TGCGCCAGCTCCGCCGGAGACCCTAGCGGGAGGGCCTTTATTACAGATACGCAGTATTTT. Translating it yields CASSAGDPSGRAFITDTQYF.

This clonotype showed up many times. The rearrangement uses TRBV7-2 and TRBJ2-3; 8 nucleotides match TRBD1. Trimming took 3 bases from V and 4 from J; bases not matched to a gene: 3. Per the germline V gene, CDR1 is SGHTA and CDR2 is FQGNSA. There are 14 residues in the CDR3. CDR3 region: CASSLDRVPDTQYF. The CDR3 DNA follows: TGTGCCAGCAGCTTGGACAGGGTCCCAGATACGCAGTATTTT. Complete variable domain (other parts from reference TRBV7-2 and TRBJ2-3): GAGVSQSPSNKVTEKGKDVELRCDPISGHTALYWYRQSLGQGLEFLIYFQGNSAPDKSGLPSDRFSAERTGGSVSTLTIQRTQQEDSAVYLCASSLDRVPDTQYFGPGTRLTVL.

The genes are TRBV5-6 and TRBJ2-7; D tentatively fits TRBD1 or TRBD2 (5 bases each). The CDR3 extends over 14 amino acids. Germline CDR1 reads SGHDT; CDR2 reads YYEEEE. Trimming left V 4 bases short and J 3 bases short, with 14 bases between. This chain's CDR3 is CASSPRRDVYEQYF. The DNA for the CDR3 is TGTGCCAGCAGCCCGCGCCGGGACGTCTACGAGCAGTACTTC.

The CDR3 here is CASSDLGTGNTGELFF. The DNA of the CDR3 is TGTGCCAGCAGTGATTTGGGGACGGGCAACACCGGGGAGCTGTTTTTT. This chain links TRBV6-1 with TRBJ2-2; D tentatively reads TRBD1 or TRBD2 (5 bases each). The V and J ends lost 3 bases and 2 bases respectively, with 13 bases between them. Germline values: CDR1 MNHNS, CDR2 SASEGT. The CDR3 spans 16 residues.

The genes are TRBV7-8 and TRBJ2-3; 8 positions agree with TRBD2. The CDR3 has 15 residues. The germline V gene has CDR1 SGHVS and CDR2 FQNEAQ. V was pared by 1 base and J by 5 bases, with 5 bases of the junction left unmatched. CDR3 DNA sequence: TGTGCCAGCAGCTTAGGGAGCGGGAGTAGAGATACGCAGTATTTT. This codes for CASSLGSGSRDTQYF.

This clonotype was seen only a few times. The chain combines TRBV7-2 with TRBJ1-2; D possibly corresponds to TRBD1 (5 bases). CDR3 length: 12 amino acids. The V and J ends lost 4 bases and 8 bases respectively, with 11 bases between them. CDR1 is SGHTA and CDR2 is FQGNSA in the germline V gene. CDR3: CASSSRVGGYTF. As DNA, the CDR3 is TGTGCCAGCAGCTCCAGGGTAGGCGGCTACACCTTC.

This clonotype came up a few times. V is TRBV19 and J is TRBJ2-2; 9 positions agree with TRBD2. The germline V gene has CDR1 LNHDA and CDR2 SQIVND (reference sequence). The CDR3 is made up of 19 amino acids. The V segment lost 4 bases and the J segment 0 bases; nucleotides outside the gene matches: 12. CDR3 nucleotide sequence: TGTGCCAGTAGTAGCTGGCGGGGGGGCCATAATACGAACACCGGGGAGCTGTTTTTT. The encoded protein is CASSSWRGGHNTNTGELFF.

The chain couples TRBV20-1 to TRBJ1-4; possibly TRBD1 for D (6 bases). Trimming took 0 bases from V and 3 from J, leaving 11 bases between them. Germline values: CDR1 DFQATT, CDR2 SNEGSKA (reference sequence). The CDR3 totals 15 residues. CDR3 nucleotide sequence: TGCAGTGCTAGAGACCGTAGGGGGGCTAATGAAAAACTGTTTTTT. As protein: CSARDRRGANEKLFF.

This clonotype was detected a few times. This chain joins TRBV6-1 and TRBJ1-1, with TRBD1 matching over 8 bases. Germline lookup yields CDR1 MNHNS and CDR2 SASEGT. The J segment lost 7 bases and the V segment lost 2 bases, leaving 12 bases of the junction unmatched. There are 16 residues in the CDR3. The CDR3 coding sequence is TGTGCCAGCAGTGAACCAGGGGGCCCCCGCTCCTATGAAGCTTTCTTT. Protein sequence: CASSEPGGPRSYEAFF.

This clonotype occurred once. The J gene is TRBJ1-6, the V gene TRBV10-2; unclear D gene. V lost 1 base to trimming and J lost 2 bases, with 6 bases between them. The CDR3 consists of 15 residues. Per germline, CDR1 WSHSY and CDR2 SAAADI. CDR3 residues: CASSEFAAYNSPLHF. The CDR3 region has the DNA TGCGCCAGCAGTGAGTTTGCCGCCTATAATTCACCCCTCCACTTT.

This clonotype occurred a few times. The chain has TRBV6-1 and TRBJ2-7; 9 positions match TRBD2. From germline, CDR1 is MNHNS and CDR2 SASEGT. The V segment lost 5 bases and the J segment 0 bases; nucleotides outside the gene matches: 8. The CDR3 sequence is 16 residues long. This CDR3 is CASSPALAGHSYEQYF. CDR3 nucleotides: TGTGCCAGCAGTCCCGCTCTAGCGGGACACTCCTACGAGCAGTACTTC.

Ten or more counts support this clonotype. The CDR3 DNA follows: TGTGCCAGCAGCTTAGCGGAGGGTACAGATACGCAGTATTTT. Amino acid sequence: CASSLAEGTDTQYF. The chain recombines TRBV7-2 with TRBJ2-3; a weak D match, TRBD2 (6 bases). CDR1 and CDR2 from the germline V gene are SGHTA and FQGNSA. Trimming left V 0 bases short and J 3 bases short, with 7 bases between. There are 14 residues in the CDR3. The entire variable domain, with the rest obtained from reference TRBV7-2 and TRBJ2-3, is as follows: GAGVSQSPSNKVTEKGKDVELRCDPISGHTALYWYRQSLGQGLEFLIYFQGNSAPDKSGLPSDRFSAERTGGSVSTLTIQRTQQEDSAVYLCASSLAEGTDTQYFGPGTRLTVL.